This T cell receptor (beta chain) was sequenced during a study of shared clonotypes between healthy human individuals. Looking at the study overall: CD4 naive and memory got three plates each, CD8 naive two, CD8 memory one.

From CD4+ cells came CD45RA+ naive and CD45RA-negative memory subsets. Whole-study results and caveats: Estimated richness was generally greater in naive than memory subsets.

Genomic DNA of every subset was divided equally among multiple immunoSEQ plates. Repertoires were generated with immunoSEQ multiplex PCR, while TCRdb's copy carries only in-frame clones and drops some. This sample yields about 1 million clones, of which under 80% are seen a single time; 1.4% to 1.5% belongs to the top ten. This clone was detected only a few times. Its target is not known. Specimen: memory CD4+ T cells sorted from blood. Subset denoted: CD45RA-negative fraction. This clonotype was sampled from a man younger than 35 in good health.

CDR3 sequence reads: CASSPGTTYGYTF. The CDR3 region has the DNA TGTGCCAGCAGCCCCGGGACAACCTATGGCTACACCTTC. This sequence joins TRBV16 and TRBJ1-2, with D possibly matching TRBD1 (6 bases). Germline V gene sequence: CDR1 KGHSY, CDR2 FQNENV. CDR3 length: 13 residues. Trimming removed 4 bases from V and 4 bases from J, with 10 bases in between.